These 20 T cell receptor beta chains were sequenced from one sample in a study of CD8+ T cells in alopecia areata. Sequencing templates came from extracted RNA that was reverse transcribed into cDNA. Some clones are missing from TCRdb's copy, which holds only in-frame ones; the method was immunoSEQ multiplex PCR. There are more than 95,000 clones in the sample; 30% to 40% occur only once, and 3% to 3.5% lies in the top ten. Material for sequencing was CD4+ T cells sorted from blood. These receptors came from a human donor with alopecia areata.

This clone was counted a single time. This chain uses TRBV23-1 with TRBJ2-2; no clear D gene. TRBV23-1 is identified as an open reading frame with a role that is uncertain. The CDR3 is 12 amino acids. Trimming cost V 7 bases and J 2 bases, with 5 bases left between them. The CDR3 reads CASKDNTGELFF. CDR3 nucleotide sequence: TGCGCCAGCAAGGACAACACCGGGGAGCTGTTTTTT.

The rearrangement uses TRBV2 and TRBJ2-3; D not certain. Per germline, CDR1 SNHLY and CDR2 FYNNEI. V was trimmed by 2 bases and J by 10 bases, leaving 10 bases between them. The CDR3 contains 12 residues. CDR3 amino acids: CASSESPPPQYF. The CDR3 bases are TGTGCCAGCAGTGAAAGCCCCCCTCCGCAGTATTTT.

The chain has TRBV5-1 and TRBJ2-7; D not resolved. In germline, CDR1 is SGHRS, CDR2 YFSETQ. CDR3 length equals 13 residues. Between the trimmed V and J ends, which lost 1 base and 5 bases, there was a span of 10 bases. CDR3 in DNA: TGCGCCAGCAGCTTGCAACCCGATGACGAGCAGTACTTC. Translation: CASSLQPDDEQYF.

V usage is TRBV9 and J usage is TRBJ2-7; D not certain. Germline V CDR1 and CDR2: SGDLS, YYNGEE. There are 11 residues in the CDR3. The germline V and J ends were trimmed by 4 bases and 2 bases, with 4 bases remaining between them. CDR3 sequence: CASSQAYEQYF. Here the CDR3 DNA reads TGTGCCAGCAGCCAAGCCTACGAGCAGTACTTC.

V gene TRBV30 combines with J gene TRBJ1-4, with a weak D call TRBD1 (5 bases). The CDR3 consists of 14 residues. V was clipped by 7 bases and J by 8 bases, with 20 bases between them. The V gene's germline CDR1 is GTSNPN and CDR2 SVGIG (reference sequence). The CDR3 sequence: CAYRIRGKGEKLFF. The CDR3 DNA reads as TGTGCCTACCGGATACGGGGAAAGGGGGAAAAACTGTTTTTT. Complete variable domain (other parts from reference TRBV30 and TRBJ1-4): SQTIHQWPATLVQPVGSPLSLECTVEGTSNPNLYWYRQAAGRGLQLLFYSVGIGQISSEVPQNLSASRPQDRQFILSSKKLLLSDSGFYLCAYRIRGKGEKLFFGSGTQLSVL.

The CDR3 sequence: CSVAFVLLEEQYF. The CDR3 coding sequence is TGCAGCGTTGCTTTTGTACTACTTGAAGAGCAGTACTTC. This sequence joins TRBV29-1 and TRBJ2-7, with D unresolved. Trimming cost V 4 bases and J 7 bases, with 17 bases left between them. The CDR3 consists of 13 residues. CDR1 and CDR2 (germline): SQVTM, ANQGSEA.

This clone was seen repeatedly, ten times or more. The CDR3 DNA follows: TGTGCCAGTAGGGGGACGAGGCCGAACACCGGGGAGCTGTTTTTT. Translation: CASRGTRPNTGELFF. V gene TRBV19 combines with J gene TRBJ2-2; D may be TRBD1 or TRBD2 (5 bases each). This CDR3 has 15 amino acids. V lost 6 bases, J lost 0 bases, and 11 bases lay in between. The germline gives CDR1 LNHDA, CDR2 SQIVND (reference sequence).

The gene calls are TRBV29-1 and TRBJ1-2; possibly TRBD1 for D (5 bases). CDR3 length equals 12 residues. The germline V gene has CDR1 SQVTM and CDR2 ANQGSEA. V was trimmed by 3 bases and J by 4 bases, leaving 9 bases between them. The CDR3 loop reads CSVDPGAYGYTF. CDR3 coding DNA: TGCAGCGTTGATCCTGGGGCCTATGGCTACACCTTC.

This clone has a handful of counts. This rearrangement joins TRBV29-1 to TRBJ2-3, with D hard to call. CDR1 is SQVTM, CDR2 ANQGSEA, per germline. The germline V and J ends were trimmed by 6 bases and 2 bases, with 9 bases remaining between them. The CDR3 extends over 12 amino acids. The chain's CDR3 is CSVVSLTDTQYF. For the CDR3, the DNA is TGCAGCGTAGTCTCCCTCACAGATACGCAGTATTTT.

The chain joins TRBV4-1 to TRBJ2-5; a possible D gene is TRBD2 (6 bases). Germline V lookup: CDR1 MGHRA, CDR2 YSYEKL. V dropped 3 bases and J dropped 3 bases, with 17 bases sitting between them. The CDR3 contains 16 residues. CDR3 sequence (DNA): TGCGCCAGCAGCCACCCGTCGCCGGGACTGGAAGAGACCCAGTACTTC. Protein product: CASSHPSPGLEETQYF.

This chain joins TRBV5-1 and TRBJ2-7; D gene ambiguous. Trimming took 3 bases from V and 7 from J, leaving 8 bases between them. Germline lookup yields CDR1 SGHRS and CDR2 YFSETQ. CDR3 size: 11 residues. The CDR3: CASSSEGEQYF. CDR3 in DNA: TGCGCCAGCAGCTCCGAAGGGGAGCAGTACTTC.

The chain employs TRBV5-1 and TRBJ2-1; D might be TRBD2 (6 bases). This CDR3 comprises 14 residues. Germline CDR1 is SGHRS and CDR2 is YFSETQ. V lost 4 bases, J lost 5 bases, and 13 bases lay in between. This CDR3 reads CASSAGTPDNEQFF. The CDR3, as DNA: TGCGCCAGCAGCGCCGGGACTCCGGACAATGAGCAGTTCTTC.

This chain links TRBV2 with TRBJ2-7; D remains unclear. The CDR3 runs to 11 residues. V was trimmed by 1 base and J by 7 bases, leaving 5 bases between them. The V gene's germline CDR1 is SNHLY and CDR2 FYNNEI. The CDR3 spells CASSEVLEQYF. The CDR3 DNA follows: TGTGCCAGCAGTGAAGTACTAGAGCAGTACTTC.

This clone was detected only a few times. This chain joins TRBV29-1 and TRBJ1-1, with a tentative D call TRBD1 (5 bases). V lost 6 bases, J lost 1 base, and 9 bases lay in between. The CDR3 spans 12 residues. Per germline, CDR1 SQVTM and CDR2 ANQGSEA. CDR3 amino acids: CSVRQWNTEAFF. In DNA, the CDR3 is TGCAGCGTACGACAGTGGAACACTGAAGCTTTCTTT.

This rearrangement joins TRBV30 to TRBJ2-3; 11 bases are shared with TRBD2. Germline-derived CDR1 and CDR2 are GTSNPN and SVGIG (reference sequence). J gave up 4 bases and V 2 bases, and 5 bases lay outside the gene matches. The CDR3 extends over 15 amino acids. The CDR3: CAWSPLAGDSDTQYF. CDR3 bases: TGTGCCTGGAGTCCACTAGCGGGAGATTCAGATACGCAGTATTTT.

The chain carries TRBV29-1 and TRBJ1-2, with TRBD1 matching over 7 bases. In germline, CDR1 is SQVTM, CDR2 ANQGSEA. The CDR3 spans 12 residues. V shed 4 bases and J 4 bases; nucleotides not matched to a gene: 3. This CDR3 is CSVAGGGYGYTF. Here the CDR3 DNA reads TGCAGCGTTGCAGGGGGGGGCTATGGCTACACCTTC.

The chain employs TRBV7-8 and TRBJ1-5, with D tentatively TRBD1 (5 bases). V lost 2 bases to trimming and J lost 1 base, with 15 bases between them. CDR3 size: 17 residues. CDR1 and CDR2 (germline): SGHVS, FQNEAQ. CDR3 in DNA: TGTGCCAGCAGCTTACTCGGGACGACTATGAGCAATCAGCCCCAGCATTTT. Its protein is CASSLLGTTMSNQPQHF.

This clone was detected a few times. V gene TRBV14 combines with J gene TRBJ1-5; TRBD1 aligns across 9 bases. Losses at the gene ends were 3 bases for V and 0 bases for J; bases not matched to a gene: 15. Per the germline V gene, CDR1 is SGHDN and CDR2 is FVKESK. This CDR3 spans 20 amino acids. The CDR3 sequence: CASSHGSGQGTAYSNQPQHF. For the CDR3, the DNA is TGTGCCAGCAGCCATGGGTCTGGACAGGGGACCGCCTATAGCAATCAGCCCCAGCATTTT.

This chain joins TRBV9 and TRBJ2-3; TRBD1 agrees at 7 bases. Trimming at V came to 6 bases and at J to 3 bases, leaving 7 bases not matched to a gene. This CDR3 spans 14 amino acids. CDR1 and CDR2 from the germline V gene are SGDLS and YYNGEE. The CDR3 DNA is TGTGCCAGCAACCCTATACAGGGGACAGATACGCAGTATTTT. Translating gives CASNPIQGTDTQYF.

The CDR3 protein is CSVTRAKTYEQYF. Here the CDR3 DNA reads TGCAGCGTCACCCGGGCAAAGACCTACGAGCAGTACTTC. V gene TRBV29-1 combines with J gene TRBJ2-7; D is uncertain. The CDR3 spans 13 residues. CDR1 is SQVTM, CDR2 ANQGSEA, per germline. With 6 bases removed from V and 2 bases from J, the gap between germline ends came to 14 bases.